Included here is one T cell receptor (beta chain) sequence, with context. Measured with immunoSEQ multiplex PCR; TCRdb has only the in-frame clones, and not every one. The table records approximately 68,000 clones, about 97% of them present only once. The data were taken from a study of technical replicates of blood from a handful of donors. This receptor was obtained from a human donor in good health. What was sequenced was T cells isolated from PBMCs.

CDR3 residues: CASSLGATNEKLFF. DNA of the CDR3: TGTGCCAGCAGTCTAGGGGCAACTAATGAAAAACTGTTTTTT. This chain connects TRBV28 to TRBJ1-4; D is perhaps TRBD1 (5 bases). This CDR3 contains 14 residues. The V gene's germline CDR1 is MDHEN and CDR2 SYDVKM. The V gene lost 5 bases and the J gene lost 0 bases, with 7 bases spanning the gap.